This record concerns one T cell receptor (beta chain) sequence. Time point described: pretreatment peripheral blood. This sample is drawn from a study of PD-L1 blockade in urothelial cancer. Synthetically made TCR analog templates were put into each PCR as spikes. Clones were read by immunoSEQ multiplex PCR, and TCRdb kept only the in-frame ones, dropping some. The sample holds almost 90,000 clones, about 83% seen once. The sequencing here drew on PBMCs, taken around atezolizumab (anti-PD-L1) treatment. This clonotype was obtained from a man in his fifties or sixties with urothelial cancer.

CDR3 region: CAWSVQADGELFF. The CDR3 DNA is TGTGCCTGGAGTGTACAGGCAGACGGGGAGCTGTTTTTT. This chain uses TRBV30 with TRBJ2-2, with D possibly matching TRBD1 (5 bases). This CDR3 spans 13 amino acids. Trimming removed 0 bases at V and 7 bases at J, with 9 bases between. Germline V CDR1 and CDR2: GTSNPN, SVGIG (reference sequence).